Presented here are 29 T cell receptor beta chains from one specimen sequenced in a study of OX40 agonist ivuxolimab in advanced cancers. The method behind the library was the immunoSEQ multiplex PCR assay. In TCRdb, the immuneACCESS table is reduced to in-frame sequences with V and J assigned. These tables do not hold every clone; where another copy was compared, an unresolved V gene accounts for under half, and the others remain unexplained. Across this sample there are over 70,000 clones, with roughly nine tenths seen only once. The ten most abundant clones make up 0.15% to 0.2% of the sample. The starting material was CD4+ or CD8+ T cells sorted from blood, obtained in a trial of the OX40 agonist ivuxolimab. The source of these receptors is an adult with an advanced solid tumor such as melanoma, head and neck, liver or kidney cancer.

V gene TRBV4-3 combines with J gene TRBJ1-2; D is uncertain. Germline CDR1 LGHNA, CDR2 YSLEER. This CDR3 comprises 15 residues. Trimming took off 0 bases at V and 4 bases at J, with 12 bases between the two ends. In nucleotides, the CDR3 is TGCGCCAGCAGCCAAGAGGGGTTGAGCGGCTATGGCTACACCTTC. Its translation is CASSQEGLSGYGYTF.

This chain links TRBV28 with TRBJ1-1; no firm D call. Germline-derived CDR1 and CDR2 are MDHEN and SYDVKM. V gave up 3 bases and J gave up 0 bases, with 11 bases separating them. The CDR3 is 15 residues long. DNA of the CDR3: TGTGCCAGCAGTTTGTGGGCGGGTCTGAACACTGAAGCTTTCTTT. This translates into CASSLWAGLNTEAFF. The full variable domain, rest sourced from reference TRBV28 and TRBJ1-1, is DVKVTQSSRYLVKRTGEKVFLECVQDMDHENMFWYRQDPGLGLRLIYFSYDVKMKEKGDIPEGYSVSREKKERFSLILESASTNQTSMYLCASSLWAGLNTEAFFGQGTRLTVV.

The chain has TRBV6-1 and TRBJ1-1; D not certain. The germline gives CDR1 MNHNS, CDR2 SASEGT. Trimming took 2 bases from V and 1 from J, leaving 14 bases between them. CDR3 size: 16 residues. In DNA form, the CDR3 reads TGTGCCAGCAGTGAATTCTCTGTACTGAGGAACACTGAAGCTTTCTTT. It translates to CASSEFSVLRNTEAFF.

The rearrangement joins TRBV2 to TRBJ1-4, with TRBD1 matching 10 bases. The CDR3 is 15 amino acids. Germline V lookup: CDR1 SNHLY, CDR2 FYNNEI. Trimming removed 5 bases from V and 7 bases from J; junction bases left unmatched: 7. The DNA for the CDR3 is TGTGCCAGCAGTTCAAGACAGGGGGCAGGTGAAAAACTGTTTTTT. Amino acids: CASSSRQGAGEKLFF.

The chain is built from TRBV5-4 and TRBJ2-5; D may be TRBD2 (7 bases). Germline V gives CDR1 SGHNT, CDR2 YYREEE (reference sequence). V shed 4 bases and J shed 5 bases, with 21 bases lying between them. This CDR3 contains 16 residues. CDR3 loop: CASSPKWGGRGETQYF. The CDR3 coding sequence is TGTGCCAGCAGCCCCAAGTGGGGGGGCCGGGGGGAGACCCAGTACTTC.

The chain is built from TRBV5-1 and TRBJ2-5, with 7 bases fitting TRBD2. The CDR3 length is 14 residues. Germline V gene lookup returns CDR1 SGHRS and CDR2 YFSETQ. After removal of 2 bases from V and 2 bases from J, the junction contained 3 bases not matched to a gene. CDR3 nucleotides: TGCGCCAGCAGCTTACTAGCGACTCAAGAGACCCAGTACTTC. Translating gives CASSLLATQETQYF.

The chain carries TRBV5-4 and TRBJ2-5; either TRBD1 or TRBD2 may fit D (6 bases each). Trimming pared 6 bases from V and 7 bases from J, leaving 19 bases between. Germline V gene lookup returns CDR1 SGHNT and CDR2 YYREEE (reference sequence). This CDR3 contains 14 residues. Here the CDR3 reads CASTQPGEGGTQYF. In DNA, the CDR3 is TGTGCCAGCACCCAACCGGGAGAAGGGGGGACCCAGTACTTC.

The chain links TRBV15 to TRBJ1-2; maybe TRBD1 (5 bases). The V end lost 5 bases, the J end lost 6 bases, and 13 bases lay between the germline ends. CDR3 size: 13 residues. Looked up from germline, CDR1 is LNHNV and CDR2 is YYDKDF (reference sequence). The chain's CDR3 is CATSGEGTDGYTF. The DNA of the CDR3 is TGTGCCACCAGCGGTGAGGGGACGGATGGCTACACCTTC. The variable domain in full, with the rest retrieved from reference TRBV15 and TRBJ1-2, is DAMVIQNPRYQVTQFGKPVTLSCSQTLNHNVMYWYQQKSSQAPKLLFHYYDKDFNNEADTPDNFQSRRPNTSFCFLDIRSPGLGDTAMYLCATSGEGTDGYTFGSGTRLTVV.

The DNA for the CDR3 is TGTGCCAGTAGTATACCCCCGGACATCCGGCAGGATTCACCCCTCCACTTT. Its protein is CASSIPPDIRQDSPLHF. This sequence joins TRBV19 and TRBJ1-6; TRBD1 is a possible D gene (5 bases). With 2 bases removed from V and 8 bases from J, the gap between germline ends came to 19 bases. Germline assignment: CDR1 LNHDA and CDR2 SQIVND (reference sequence). The CDR3 consists of 17 residues. Full variable domain (outside the CDR3, taken from reference TRBV19 and TRBJ1-6): DGGITQSPKYLFRKEGQNVTLSCEQNLNHDAMYWYRQDPGQGLRLIYYSQIVNDFQKGDIAEGYSVSREKKESFPLTVTSAQKNPTAFYLCASSIPPDIRQDSPLHFGNGTRLTVT.

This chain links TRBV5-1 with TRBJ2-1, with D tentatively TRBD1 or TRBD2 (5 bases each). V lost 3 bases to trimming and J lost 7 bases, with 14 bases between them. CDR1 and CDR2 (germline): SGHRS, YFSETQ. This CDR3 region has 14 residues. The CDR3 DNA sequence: TGCGCCAGCAGCTCGGACCCTTGGGGGAATGAGCAGTTCTTC. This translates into CASSSDPWGNEQFF.

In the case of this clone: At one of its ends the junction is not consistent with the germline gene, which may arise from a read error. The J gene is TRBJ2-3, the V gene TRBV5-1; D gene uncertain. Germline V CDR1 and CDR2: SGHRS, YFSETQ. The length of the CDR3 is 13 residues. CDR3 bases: TGCGCCACCAGCCCCTCAGGCGTAGATACGCAGTATTTT. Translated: CATSPSGVDTQYF.

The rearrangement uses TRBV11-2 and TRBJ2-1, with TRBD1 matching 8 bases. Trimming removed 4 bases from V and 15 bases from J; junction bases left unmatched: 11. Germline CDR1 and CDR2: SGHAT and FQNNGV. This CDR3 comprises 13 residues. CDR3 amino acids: CASSSQGAPHLFF. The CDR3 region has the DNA TGTGCCAGCAGCTCGCAGGGGGCCCCCCACTTGTTCTTC.

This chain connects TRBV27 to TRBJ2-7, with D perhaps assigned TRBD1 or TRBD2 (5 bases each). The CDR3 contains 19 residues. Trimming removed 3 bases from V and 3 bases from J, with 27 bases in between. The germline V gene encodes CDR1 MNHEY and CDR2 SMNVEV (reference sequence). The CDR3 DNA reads TGTGCCAGCAGTTTTGGGGGTTCCGGGGCTGGCCGCCGATTCTACGAGCAGTACTTC. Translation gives CASSFGGSGAGRRFYEQYF.

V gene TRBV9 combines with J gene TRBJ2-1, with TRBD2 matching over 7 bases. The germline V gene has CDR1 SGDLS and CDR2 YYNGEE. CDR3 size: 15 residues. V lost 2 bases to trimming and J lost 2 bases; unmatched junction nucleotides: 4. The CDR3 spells CASSVGLGAYNEQFF. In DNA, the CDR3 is TGTGCCAGCAGCGTTGGACTAGGTGCCTACAATGAGCAGTTCTTC.

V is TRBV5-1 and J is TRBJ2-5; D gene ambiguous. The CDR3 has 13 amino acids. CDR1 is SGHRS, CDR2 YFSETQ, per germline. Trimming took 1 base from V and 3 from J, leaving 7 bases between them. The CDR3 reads CASSLSPKETQYF. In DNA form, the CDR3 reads TGCGCCAGCAGCTTGAGTCCGAAAGAGACCCAGTACTTC. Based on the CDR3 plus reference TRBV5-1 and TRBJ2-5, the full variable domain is KAGVTQTPRYLIKTRGQQVTLSCSPISGHRSVSWYQQTPGQGLQFLFEYFSETQRNKGNFPGRFSGRQFSNSRSEMNVSTLELGDSALYLCASSLSPKETQYFGPGTRLLVL.

The CDR3 nucleotides read TGTGCCAGCAGCTTCGGACAAGCGAACACTGAAGCTTTCTTT. It encodes CASSFGQANTEAFF. The rearrangement uses TRBV11-2 and TRBJ1-1, with TRBD1 as a possible D gene (5 bases). Trimming removed 3 bases at V and 1 base at J, with 9 bases between. The CDR3 length is 14 residues. Germline V gene data show CDR1 as SGHAT and CDR2 as FQNNGV.

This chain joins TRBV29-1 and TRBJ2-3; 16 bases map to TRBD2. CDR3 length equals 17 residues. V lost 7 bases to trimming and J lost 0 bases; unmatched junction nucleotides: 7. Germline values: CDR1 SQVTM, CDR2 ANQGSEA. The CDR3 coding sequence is TGCAGCGGAGAGGGACTAGCGGGGGGGACTAGCACAGATACGCAGTATTTT. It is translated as CSGEGLAGGTSTDTQYF.

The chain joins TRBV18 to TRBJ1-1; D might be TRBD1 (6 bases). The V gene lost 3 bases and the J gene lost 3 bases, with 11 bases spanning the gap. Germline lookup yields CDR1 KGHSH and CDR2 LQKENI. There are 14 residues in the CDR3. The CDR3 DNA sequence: TGTGCCAGCTCACCCTCAGGGGATTACACTGAAGCTTTCTTT. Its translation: CASSPSGDYTEAFF.

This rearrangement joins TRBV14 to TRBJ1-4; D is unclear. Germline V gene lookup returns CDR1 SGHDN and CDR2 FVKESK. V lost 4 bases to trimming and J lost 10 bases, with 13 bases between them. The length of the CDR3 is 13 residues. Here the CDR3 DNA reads TGTGCCAGCAGCCGCTCGGCGGGTGGAAAACTGTTTTTT. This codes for CASSRSAGGKLFF.

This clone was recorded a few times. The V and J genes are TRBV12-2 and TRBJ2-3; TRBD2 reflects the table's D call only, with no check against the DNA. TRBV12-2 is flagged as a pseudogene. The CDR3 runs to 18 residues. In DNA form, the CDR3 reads TGTGCAAGTCGCTCGATTACCAGCCTAGCGGGGGGGCGAGATACGCAGTATTTT. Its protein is CASRSITSLAGGRDTQYF.

Here the CDR3 reads CASSLAKGLVADTQYF. The CDR3 nucleotides read TGCGCCAGCAGCTTGGCCAAAGGACTAGTAGCAGATACGCAGTATTTT. The rearrangement joins TRBV5-1 to TRBJ2-3; 7 bases align to TRBD2. Trimming at V came to 0 bases and at J to 4 bases, leaving 8 bases not matched to a gene. Per germline, CDR1 SGHRS and CDR2 YFSETQ. This CDR3 region has 16 residues.

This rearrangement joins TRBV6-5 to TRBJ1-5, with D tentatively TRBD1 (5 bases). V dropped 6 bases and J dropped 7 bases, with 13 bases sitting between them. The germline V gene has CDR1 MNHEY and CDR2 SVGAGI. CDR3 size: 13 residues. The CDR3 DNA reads TGTGCCAGCAGCCCCGACAGAAAACAGCCCCAGCATTTT. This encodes CASSPDRKQPQHF.

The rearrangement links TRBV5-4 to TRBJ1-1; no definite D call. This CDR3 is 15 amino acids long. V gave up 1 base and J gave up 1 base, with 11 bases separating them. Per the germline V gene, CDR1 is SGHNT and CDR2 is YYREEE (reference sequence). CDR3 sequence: CASSLMITKNTEAFF. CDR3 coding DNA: TGTGCCAGCAGCTTGATGATAACTAAGAACACTGAAGCTTTCTTT.

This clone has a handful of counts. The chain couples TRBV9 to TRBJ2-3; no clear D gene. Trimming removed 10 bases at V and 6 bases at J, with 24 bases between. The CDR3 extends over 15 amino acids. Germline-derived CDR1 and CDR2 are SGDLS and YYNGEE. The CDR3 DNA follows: TGTGCCGGCTCGTACAGTGGACGAGAGCCGGATACGCAGTATTTT. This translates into CAGSYSGREPDTQYF. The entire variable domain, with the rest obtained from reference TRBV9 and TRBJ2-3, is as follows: DSGVTQTPKHLITATGQRVTLRCSPRSGDLSVYWYQQSLDQGLQFLIQYYNGEERAKGNILERFSAQQFPDLHSELNLSSLELGDSALYFCAGSYSGREPDTQYFGPGTRLTVL.

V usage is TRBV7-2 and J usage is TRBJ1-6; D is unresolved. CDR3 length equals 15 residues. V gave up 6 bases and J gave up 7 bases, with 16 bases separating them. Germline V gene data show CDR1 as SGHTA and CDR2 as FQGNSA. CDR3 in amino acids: CASRYPGSGNSPLHF. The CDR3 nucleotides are TGTGCCAGCAGGTATCCAGGATCCGGGAATTCACCCCTCCACTTT. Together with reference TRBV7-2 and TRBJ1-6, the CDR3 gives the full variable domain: GAGVSQSPSNKVTEKGKDVELRCDPISGHTALYWYRQSLGQGLEFLIYFQGNSAPDKSGLPSDRFSAERTGGSVSTLTIQRTQQEDSAVYLCASRYPGSGNSPLHFGNGTRLTVT.

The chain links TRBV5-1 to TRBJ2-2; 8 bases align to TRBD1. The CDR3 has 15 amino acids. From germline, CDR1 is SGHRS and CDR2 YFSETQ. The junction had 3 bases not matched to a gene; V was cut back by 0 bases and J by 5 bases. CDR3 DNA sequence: TGCGCCAGCAGCTTGGCGCAGGGGGCGACCGGGGAGCTGTTTTTT. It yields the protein CASSLAQGATGELFF.

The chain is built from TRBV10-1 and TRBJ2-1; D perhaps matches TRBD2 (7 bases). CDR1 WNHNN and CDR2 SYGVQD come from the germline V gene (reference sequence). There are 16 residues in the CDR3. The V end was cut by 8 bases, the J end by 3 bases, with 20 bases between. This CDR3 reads CASFKGRRGLYNEQFF. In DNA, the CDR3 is TGCGCCAGCTTCAAGGGACGGCGGGGGCTCTACAATGAGCAGTTCTTC.

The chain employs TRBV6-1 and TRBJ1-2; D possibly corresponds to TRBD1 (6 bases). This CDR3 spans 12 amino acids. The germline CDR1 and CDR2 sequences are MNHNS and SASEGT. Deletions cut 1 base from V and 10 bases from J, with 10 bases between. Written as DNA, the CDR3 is TGTGCCAGCAGTGAAGTTATGGGACACTACACCTTC. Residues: CASSEVMGHYTF.

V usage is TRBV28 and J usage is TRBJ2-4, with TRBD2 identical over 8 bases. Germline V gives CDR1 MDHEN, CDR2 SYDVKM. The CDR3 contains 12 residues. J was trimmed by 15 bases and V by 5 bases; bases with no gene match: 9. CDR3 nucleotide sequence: TGTGCCAGCAGTCCCCTAGCGGGCCGTCCGTACTTC. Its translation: CASSPLAGRPYF.